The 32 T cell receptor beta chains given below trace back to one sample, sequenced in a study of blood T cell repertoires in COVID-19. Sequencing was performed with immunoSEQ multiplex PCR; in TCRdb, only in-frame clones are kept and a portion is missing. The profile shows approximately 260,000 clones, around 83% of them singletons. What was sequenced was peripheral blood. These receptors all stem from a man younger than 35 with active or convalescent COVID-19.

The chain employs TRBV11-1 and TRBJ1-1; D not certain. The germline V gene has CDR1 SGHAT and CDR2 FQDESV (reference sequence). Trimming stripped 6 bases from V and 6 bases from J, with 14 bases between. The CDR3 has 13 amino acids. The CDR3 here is CASRLTGSPEAFF. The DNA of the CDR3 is TGTGCCAGCAGGCTAACGGGATCCCCTGAAGCTTTCTTT.

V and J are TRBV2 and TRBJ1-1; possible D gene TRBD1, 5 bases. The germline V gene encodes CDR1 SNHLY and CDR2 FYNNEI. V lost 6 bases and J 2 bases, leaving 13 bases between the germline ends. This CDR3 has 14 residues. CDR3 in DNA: TGTGCCAGCAGGGGCAGGGTCCGTAACACTGAAGCTTTCTTT. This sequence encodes CASRGRVRNTEAFF.

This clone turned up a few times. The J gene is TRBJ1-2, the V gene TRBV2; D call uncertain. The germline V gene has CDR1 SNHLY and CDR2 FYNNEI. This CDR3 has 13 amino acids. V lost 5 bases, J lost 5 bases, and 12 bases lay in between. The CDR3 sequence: CASSPDGRYGYTF. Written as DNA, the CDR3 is TGTGCCAGCAGTCCTGACGGGAGATATGGCTACACCTTC.

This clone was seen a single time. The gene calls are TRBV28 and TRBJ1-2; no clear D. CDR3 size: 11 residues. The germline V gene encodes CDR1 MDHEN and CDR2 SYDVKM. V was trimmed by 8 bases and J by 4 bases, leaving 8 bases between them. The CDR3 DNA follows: TGTGCCAGCCGAGCACGCTATGGCTACACCTTC. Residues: CASRARYGYTF.

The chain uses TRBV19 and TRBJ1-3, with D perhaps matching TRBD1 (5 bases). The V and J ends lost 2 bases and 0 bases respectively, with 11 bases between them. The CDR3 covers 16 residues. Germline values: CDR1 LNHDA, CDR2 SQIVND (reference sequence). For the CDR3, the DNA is TGTGCCAGTAGTATATGGGGCCGGATCTCTGGAAACACCATATATTTT. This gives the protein CASSIWGRISGNTIYF.

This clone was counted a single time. This chain's CDR3 is CASSQPTGKETQYF. Here the CDR3 DNA reads TGTGCCAGCAGTCAACCGACAGGGAAAGAGACCCAGTACTTC. The rearrangement uses TRBV6-5 and TRBJ2-5; 7 positions agree with TRBD1. With 5 bases clipped from V and 3 bases from J, the junction kept 6 bases outside the gene matches. This CDR3 contains 14 residues. The germline gives CDR1 MNHEY, CDR2 SVGAGI.

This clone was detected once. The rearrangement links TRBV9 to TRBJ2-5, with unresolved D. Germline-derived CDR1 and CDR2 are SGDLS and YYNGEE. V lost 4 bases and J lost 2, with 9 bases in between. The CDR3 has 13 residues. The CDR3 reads CASSSFGQETQYF. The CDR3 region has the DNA TGTGCCAGCAGCTCCTTCGGGCAAGAGACCCAGTACTTC.

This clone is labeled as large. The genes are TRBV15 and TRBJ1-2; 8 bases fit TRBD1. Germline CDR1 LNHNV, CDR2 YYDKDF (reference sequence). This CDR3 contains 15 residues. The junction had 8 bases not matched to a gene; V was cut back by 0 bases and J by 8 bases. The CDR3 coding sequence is TGTGCCACCAGCAGAGATAGAGGGACAGGTTACGGCTACACCTTC. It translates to CATSRDRGTGYGYTF.

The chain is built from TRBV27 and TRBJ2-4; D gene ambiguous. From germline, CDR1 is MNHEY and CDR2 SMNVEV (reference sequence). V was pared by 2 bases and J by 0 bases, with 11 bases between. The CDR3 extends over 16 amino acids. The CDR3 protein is CASSLNLALAKNIQYF. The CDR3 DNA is TGTGCCAGCAGTTTAAATTTAGCCCTAGCCAAAAACATTCAGTACTTC.

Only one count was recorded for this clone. The CDR3 DNA follows: TGTGCCAGCAGTTATTCAACGCGCAGGGCAGATACGCAGTATTTT. It yields the protein CASSYSTRRADTQYF. The chain uses TRBV6-2 or TRBV6-3 and TRBJ2-3; possibly TRBD1 for D (5 bases). The CDR3 is 15 residues long. Germline V gene sequence: CDR1 MNHEY, CDR2 SVGEGT. The V end was cut by 3 bases, the J end by 4 bases, with 14 bases between.

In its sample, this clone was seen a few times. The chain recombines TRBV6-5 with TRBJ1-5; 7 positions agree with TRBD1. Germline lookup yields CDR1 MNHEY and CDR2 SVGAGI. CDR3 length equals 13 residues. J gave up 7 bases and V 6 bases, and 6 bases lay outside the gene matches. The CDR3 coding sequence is TGTGCCAGCAGCCGGACAGGCTGGCAGCCCCAGCATTTT. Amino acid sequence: CASSRTGWQPQHF.

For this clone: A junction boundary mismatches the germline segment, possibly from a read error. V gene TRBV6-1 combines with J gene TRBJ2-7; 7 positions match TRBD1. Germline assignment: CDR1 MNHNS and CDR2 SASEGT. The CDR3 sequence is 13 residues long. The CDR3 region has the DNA TGTGCCAGCAGAGAAGACAGGGACGCCGAGCAGTACTTC. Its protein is CASREDRDAEQYF.

This chain's CDR3 is CASSLLAGVETQYF. CDR3 DNA sequence: TGTGCCAGCAGCTTACTAGCGGGGGTTGAGACCCAGTACTTC. This chain uses TRBV5-4 with TRBJ2-5; TRBD2 matches 11 bases. Germline V gene lookup returns CDR1 SGHNT and CDR2 YYREEE (reference sequence). The CDR3 is 14 amino acids. V lost 2 bases, J lost 5 bases, and 2 bases stayed unmatched.

In nucleotides, the CDR3 is TGTGCCAGCAGTGTTGGGCTGAACACTGAAGCTTTCTTT. The encoded protein is CASSVGLNTEAFF. The chain combines TRBV2 with TRBJ1-1, with D unresolved. The germline gives CDR1 SNHLY, CDR2 FYNNEI. The CDR3 runs 13 residues. Deletions cut 4 bases from V and 0 bases from J, with 6 bases between.

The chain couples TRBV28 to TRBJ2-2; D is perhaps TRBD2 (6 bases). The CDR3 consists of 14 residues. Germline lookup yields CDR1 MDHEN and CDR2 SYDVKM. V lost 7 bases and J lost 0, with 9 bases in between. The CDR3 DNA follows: TGTGCCAGCACTCGGGACTCGAACACCGGGGAGCTGTTTTTT. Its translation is CASTRDSNTGELFF.

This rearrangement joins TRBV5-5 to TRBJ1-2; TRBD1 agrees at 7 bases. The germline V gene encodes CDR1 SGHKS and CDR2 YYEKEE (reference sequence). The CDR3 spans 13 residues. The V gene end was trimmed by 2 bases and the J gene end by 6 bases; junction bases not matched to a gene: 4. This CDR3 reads CASSFRTGDGYTF. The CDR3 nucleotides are TGTGCCAGCAGCTTTCGAACAGGGGATGGCTACACCTTC.

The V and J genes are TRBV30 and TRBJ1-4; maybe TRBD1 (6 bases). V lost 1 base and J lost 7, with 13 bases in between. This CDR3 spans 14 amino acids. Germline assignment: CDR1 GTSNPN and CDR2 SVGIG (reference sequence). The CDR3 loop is CAWSAQGMSEKLFF. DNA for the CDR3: TGTGCCTGGAGTGCACAGGGTATGAGTGAAAAACTGTTTTTT.

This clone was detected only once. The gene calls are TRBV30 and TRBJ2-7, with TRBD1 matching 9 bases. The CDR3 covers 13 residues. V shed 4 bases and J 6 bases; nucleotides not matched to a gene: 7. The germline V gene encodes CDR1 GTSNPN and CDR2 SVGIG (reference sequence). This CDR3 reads CAWTRDRAGEQYF. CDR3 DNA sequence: TGTGCCTGGACCCGGGACAGGGCCGGCGAGCAGTACTTC. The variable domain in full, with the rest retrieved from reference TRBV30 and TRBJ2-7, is SQTIHQWPATLVQPVGSPLSLECTVEGTSNPNLYWYRQAAGRGLQLLFYSVGIGQISSEVPQNLSASRPQDRQFILSSKKLLLSDSGFYLCAWTRDRAGEQYFGPGTRLTVT.

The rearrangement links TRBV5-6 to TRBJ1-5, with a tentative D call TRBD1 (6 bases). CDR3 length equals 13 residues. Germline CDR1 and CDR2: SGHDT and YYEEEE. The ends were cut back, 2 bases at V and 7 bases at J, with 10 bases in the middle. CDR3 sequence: CASSLQGGQPQHF. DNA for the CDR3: TGTGCCAGCAGCTTACAGGGCGGACAGCCCCAGCATTTT.

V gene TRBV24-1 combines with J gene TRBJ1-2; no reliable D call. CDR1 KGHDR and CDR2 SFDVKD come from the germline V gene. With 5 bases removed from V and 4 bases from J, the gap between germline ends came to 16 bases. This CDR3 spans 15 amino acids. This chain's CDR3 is CATSGISRGSYGYTF. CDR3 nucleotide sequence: TGTGCCACCAGTGGAATTTCTCGGGGAAGCTATGGCTACACCTTC.

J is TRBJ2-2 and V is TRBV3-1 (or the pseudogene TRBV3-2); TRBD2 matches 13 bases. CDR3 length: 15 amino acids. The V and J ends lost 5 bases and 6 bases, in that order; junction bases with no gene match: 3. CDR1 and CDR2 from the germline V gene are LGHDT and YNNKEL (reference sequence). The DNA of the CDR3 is TGTGCCAGCAGCAGGGGACTAGCGGGGCCCGGGGAGCTGTTTTTT. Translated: CASSRGLAGPGELFF.

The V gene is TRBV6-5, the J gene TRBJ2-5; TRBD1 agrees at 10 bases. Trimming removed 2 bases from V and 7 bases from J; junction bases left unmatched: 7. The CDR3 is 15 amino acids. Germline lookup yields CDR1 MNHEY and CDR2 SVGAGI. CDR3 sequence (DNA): TGTGCCAGCAGTTACGGGGACAGGGGCTTGGGGACCCAGTACTTC. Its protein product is CASSYGDRGLGTQYF.

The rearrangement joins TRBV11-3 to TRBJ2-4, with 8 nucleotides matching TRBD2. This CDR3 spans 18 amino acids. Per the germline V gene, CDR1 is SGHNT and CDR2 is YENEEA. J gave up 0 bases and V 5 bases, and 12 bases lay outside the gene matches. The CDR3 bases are TGTGCCAGCAGCCCCTCCTCCGGGACTAGAGAAGCCAAAAACATTCAGTACTTC. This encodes CASSPSSGTREAKNIQYF.

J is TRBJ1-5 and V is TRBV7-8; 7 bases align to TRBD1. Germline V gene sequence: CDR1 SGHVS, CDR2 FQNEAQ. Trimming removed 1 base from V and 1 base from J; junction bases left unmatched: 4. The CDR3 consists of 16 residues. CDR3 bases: TGTGCCAGCAGCTTAGAAGGGGGACAGAGCAATCAGCCCCAGCATTTT. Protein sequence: CASSLEGGQSNQPQHF.

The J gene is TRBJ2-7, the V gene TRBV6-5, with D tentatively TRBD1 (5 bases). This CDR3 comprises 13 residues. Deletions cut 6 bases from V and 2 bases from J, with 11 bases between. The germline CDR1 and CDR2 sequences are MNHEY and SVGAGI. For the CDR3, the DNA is TGTGCCAGCAGATCTCAGGGTCCCTACGAGCAGTACTTC. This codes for CASRSQGPYEQYF.

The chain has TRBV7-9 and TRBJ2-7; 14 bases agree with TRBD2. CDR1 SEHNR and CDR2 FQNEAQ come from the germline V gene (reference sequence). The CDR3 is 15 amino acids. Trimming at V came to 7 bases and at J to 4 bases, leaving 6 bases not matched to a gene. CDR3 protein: CASTQGLAGGYEQYF. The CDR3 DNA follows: TGTGCCAGCACACAAGGACTAGCGGGAGGTTACGAGCAGTACTTC.

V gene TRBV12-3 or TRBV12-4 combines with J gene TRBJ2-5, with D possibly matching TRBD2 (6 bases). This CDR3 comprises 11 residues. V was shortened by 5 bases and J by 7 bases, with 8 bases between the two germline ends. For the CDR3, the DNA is TGTGCCAGCAGTACCGGGGGGACCCAGTACTTC. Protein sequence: CASSTGGTQYF.

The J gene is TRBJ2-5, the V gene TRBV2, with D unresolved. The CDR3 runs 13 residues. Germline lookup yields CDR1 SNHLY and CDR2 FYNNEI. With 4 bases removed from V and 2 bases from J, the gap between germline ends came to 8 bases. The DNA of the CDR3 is TGTGCCAGCAGTGGGCAGGTTCAAGAGACCCAGTACTTC. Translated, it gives CASSGQVQETQYF.

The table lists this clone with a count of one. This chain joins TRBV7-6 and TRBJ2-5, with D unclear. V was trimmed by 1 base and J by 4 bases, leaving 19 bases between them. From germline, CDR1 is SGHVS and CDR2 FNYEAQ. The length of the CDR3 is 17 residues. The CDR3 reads CASSLGQLPFGAETQYF. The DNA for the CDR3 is TGTGCCAGCAGCTTAGGTCAACTTCCCTTTGGTGCAGAGACCCAGTACTTC. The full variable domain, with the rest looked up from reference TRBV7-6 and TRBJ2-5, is GAGVSQSPRYKVTKRGQDVALRCDPISGHVSLYWYRQALGQGPEFLTYFNYEAQQDKSGLPNDRFSAERPEGSISTLTIQRTEQRDSAMYRCASSLGQLPFGAETQYFGPGTRLLVL.

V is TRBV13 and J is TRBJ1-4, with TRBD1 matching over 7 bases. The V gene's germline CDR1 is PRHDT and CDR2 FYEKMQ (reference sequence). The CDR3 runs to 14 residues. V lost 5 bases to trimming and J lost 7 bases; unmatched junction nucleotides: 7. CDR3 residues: CASSPYRGSEKLFF. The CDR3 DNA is TGTGCCAGCAGCCCCTACAGGGGTTCTGAAAAACTGTTTTTT.

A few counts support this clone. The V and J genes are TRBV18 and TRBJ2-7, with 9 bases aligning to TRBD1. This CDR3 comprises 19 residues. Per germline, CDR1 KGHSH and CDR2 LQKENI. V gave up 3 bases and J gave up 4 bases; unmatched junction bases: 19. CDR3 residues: CASSPPAISGTGSYYEQYF. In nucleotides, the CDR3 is TGTGCCAGCTCACCCCCAGCTATATCCGGGACAGGGTCGTATTACGAGCAGTACTTC.

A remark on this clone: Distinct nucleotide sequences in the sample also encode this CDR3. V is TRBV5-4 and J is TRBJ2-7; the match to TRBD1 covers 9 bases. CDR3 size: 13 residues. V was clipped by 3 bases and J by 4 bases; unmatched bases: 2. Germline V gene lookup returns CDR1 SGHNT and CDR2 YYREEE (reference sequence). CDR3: CASSSGQGYEQYF. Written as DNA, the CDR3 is TGTGCCAGCAGCTCTGGACAGGGGTACGAGCAGTACTTC.